This TCR delta chain stems from a study of Vδ1+ human thymocytes. Study-wide findings and caveats: Thymic TRG and TRD repertoires appeared highly polyclonal, with Gaussian CDR3 length distributions. Despite high sort purity, about 20% of thymic T cell receptor delta sequences were Vdelta2. Bulk repertoire data may be misinterpreted because of unexpected Vdelta2 sequences.

In the case of this clone: Its antigen is still unknown.

After alphabeta T cell depletion, CD3+ Vdelta1+ Vdelta2- thymocytes were sorted. Sorted Vdelta1+ thymocytes were roughly 97% to 99.6% pure. The template was reverse-transcribed extracted RNA. CDR3 amplicons came from multiplex PCR with pooled V-gene forward and constant-region reverse primers. TCRdb repeated clone calling on the multiplex PCR reads with CATT. The sample yields just under 55,000 delta-chain clones, more than 15% seen once. Per germline, CDR1 TSWWSYY and CDR2 QGS. Trimming took off 0 bases at V and 0 bases at J, with 17 bases between the two ends. The CDR3 sequence is 18 residues long. The chain joins TRDV1 to TRDJ1, with D possibly matching TRDD3 (5 bases). The sequencing sample was made of Vdelta1+ gamma-delta thymocytes from the thymus. The subset denotes: FACS-sorted CD3+ TCRalphabeta- TCRVdelta1+ TCRVdelta2- thymocytes. The TCR was taken from a boy in the first two years of life who had congenital heart surgery. CDR3 coding DNA: TGTGCTCTTGGGGAACTTGTTTGGTGGGGAGCTCACACCGATAAACTCATCTTT. Translated: CALGELVWWGAHTDKLIF.